This TCR beta chain was profiled in a study of shared clonotypes between healthy human individuals. The assay was run at deep level. Every subset had its genomic DNA shared out evenly among several immunoSEQ plates. Method: immunoSEQ multiplex PCR; TCRdb's copy keeps in-frame clones and lacks some. The sample carries 2 million to 3 million clones, more than 80% recorded once. CDR1 is SGHNT and CDR2 is YYREEE in the germline V gene (reference sequence). J was trimmed by 3 bases and V by 0 bases; bases with no gene match: 2. This CDR3 spans 15 amino acids. As regards this clone: Its target is unknown. Other DNA sequences in this sample translate to the same CDR3.

Findings and limits, study-wide: Rarefaction revealed incomplete sorted-subset sequencing despite large depth.

Memory CD4+ cells were the fraction left after CD45RA+ naive selection. The sequenced sample consisted of naive CD4+ T cells sorted from blood. Subset of the sample: CD45RA+ positively selected. The chain links TRBV5-4 to TRBJ1-3; TRBD1 agrees at 8 bases. The TCR comes from a man younger than 30 in good health. CDR3 bases: TGTGCCAGCAGCTTGGGACAGGGGAATGGAAACACCATATATTTT. Translation gives CASSLGQGNGNTIYF.